This T cell receptor (beta chain) was sequenced for a study of cytomegalovirus exposure and HLA in healthy donors. Study details: A preliminary data release comprised 91 million or so unique TCRs obtained from HLA-typed donors. Of around 400 genotyped donors, 81% grouped in the Caucasian-associated ancestry cluster. Points from the study as a whole: Later analysis associated a missense DCLRE1C variant with TCR beta V- and J-gene trimming.

The CDR3 spans 17 residues. Germline V gene lookup returns CDR1 MGHRA and CDR2 YSYEKL. V lost 1 base to trimming and J lost 0 bases; unmatched junction nucleotides: 6. Primers included in the PCR were 60 Vbeta and 13 Jbeta primers. The repertoire was sequenced with immunoSEQ multiplex PCR; TCRdb's copy has only in-frame clones and lacks some. There are around 110,000 clones in the sample; about 86% occur only once, and under 4% lies in the top ten. Note on this clone: Its antigen remains unidentified.

V and J are TRBV4-1 and TRBJ2-1, with TRBD1 matching over 7 bases. The clonotype was recovered from a woman in her 30s in good health and CMV-seronegative. Material for sequencing was PBMCs. CDR3 residues: CASSQVVGTASYNEQFF. The CDR3 coding sequence is TGCGCCAGCAGCCAAGTGGTAGGGACAGCCTCCTACAATGAGCAGTTCTTC.